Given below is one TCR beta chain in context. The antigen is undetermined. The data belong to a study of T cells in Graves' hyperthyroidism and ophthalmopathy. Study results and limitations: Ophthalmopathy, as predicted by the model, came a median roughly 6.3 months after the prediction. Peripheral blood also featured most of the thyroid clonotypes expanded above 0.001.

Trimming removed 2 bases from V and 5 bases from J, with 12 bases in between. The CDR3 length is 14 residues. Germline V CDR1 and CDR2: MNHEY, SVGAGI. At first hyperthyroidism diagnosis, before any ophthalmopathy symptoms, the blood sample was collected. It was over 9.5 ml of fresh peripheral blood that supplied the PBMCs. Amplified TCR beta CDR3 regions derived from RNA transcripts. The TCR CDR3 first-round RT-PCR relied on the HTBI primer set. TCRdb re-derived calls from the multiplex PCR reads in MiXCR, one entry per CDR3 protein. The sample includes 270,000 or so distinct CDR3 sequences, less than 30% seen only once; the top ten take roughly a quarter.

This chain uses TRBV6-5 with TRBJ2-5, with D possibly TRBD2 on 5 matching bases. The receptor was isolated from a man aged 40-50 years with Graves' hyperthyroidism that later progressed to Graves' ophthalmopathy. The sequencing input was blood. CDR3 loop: CASSYRAPGETQYF. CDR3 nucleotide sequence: TGTGCCAGCAGTTACCGGGCCCCGGGGGAGACCCAGTACTTC.